The 3 T cell receptor beta chains presented below share a single source sample, sequenced in a study of cytotoxic CD8 clonotypes in ibrutinib-treated CLL. Libraries were prepared by immunoSEQ multiplex PCR; TCRdb keeps only in-frame clonotypes and omits some of them. This sample has 150,000 to 200,000 clones, with roughly four fifths found just once. The source material was PBMCs, sampled after 24 months of ibrutinib treatment. Receptors originate from a human donor with chronic lymphocytic leukemia.

V is TRBV9 and J is TRBJ1-3; D perhaps matches TRBD1 (5 bases). CDR1 and CDR2 from the germline V gene are SGDLS and YYNGEE. This CDR3 has 15 residues. The V and J ends lost 0 bases and 5 bases respectively, with 12 bases between them. The DNA for the CDR3 is TGTGCCAGCAGCGTAGGGAAGGGGCGAAGAAACACCATATATTTT. Translating gives CASSVGKGRRNTIYF.

This clone was detected once. The V call is TRBV5-8, the J call TRBJ1-2, with TRBD1 as a possible D gene (6 bases). CDR1 and CDR2 from the germline V gene are SGHTS and YDEGEE. V was trimmed by 2 bases and J by 9 bases, leaving 17 bases between them. CDR3 length: 14 residues. CDR3 residues: CASSFQSTGLSYTF. CDR3 DNA: TGTGCCAGCAGCTTCCAAAGTACAGGGTTGAGCTACACCTTC.

V and J are TRBV9 and TRBJ2-5; 13 bases align to TRBD2. This CDR3 is 16 amino acids long. Germline V gene lookup returns CDR1 SGDLS and CDR2 YYNGEE. The trim removed 3 bases at V and 2 bases at J, leaving 4 bases unmatched. As DNA, the CDR3 is TGTGCCAGCAGCGCGGGACTAGCGGGGAGACAAGAGACCCAGTACTTC. Amino acids: CASSAGLAGRQETQYF.